The source of this TCR beta chain is a study of blood T cell repertoires in COVID-19. This CDR3 is 13 amino acids long. V trimming: 6 bases; J trimming: 2 bases; junction bases outside the gene matches: 3. Germline values: CDR1 WSHSY, CDR2 SAAADI. Adults between roughly 18 and 95 years of age took part from approximately 24 US areas. Allocation to cohorts depended on clinical history reported by the participants. Resolution of symptoms, clearance, or two negative PCRs was present in recovered Cohort 3 donors. Study processing details: It was from reference gene primer amplification that nucleated cell counts were estimated. Generated by immunoSEQ multiplex PCR, the TCRdb table keeps only in-frame clones and is missing some. V and J calls and clone size are those listed in that table; D and trimming were worked out from the DNA. The profile shows around 370,000 clones, more than 75% of them singletons.

V gene TRBV10-2 combines with J gene TRBJ1-2; 7 positions match TRBD1. The material sequenced was PBMCs or T cells enriched from blood (not recorded which). The receptor comes from a woman younger than 35 who had recovered from COVID-19. CDR3 sequence: CASRGTDNYGYTF. CDR3 coding DNA: TGCGCCAGCAGAGGGACAGACAACTATGGCTACACCTTC.